These 15 T cell receptor beta chains were sequenced from one sample in a study of shared clonotypes between healthy human individuals. As defined, naive CD8 cells were CD45RO-negative and positively selected for CCR7, with terminally differentiated effector memory CD45RA+ cells excluded. TCRdb's copy holds only in-frame clones and misses some; the assay was immunoSEQ multiplex PCR. Altogether approximately 2,000,000 clones are present, over 85% being singletons, with the ten largest covering around 1.7%. What was sequenced was naive CD8+ T cells from PBMCs. The receptors were sampled from a man younger than 30 in good health. Some clones in this sample may be carry-over from other donors' samples.

This chain uses TRBV7-9 with TRBJ1-3; D is unclear. Between the trimmed V and J ends, which lost 4 bases and 0 bases, there was a span of 7 bases. The CDR3 is 14 amino acids. The germline V gene has CDR1 SEHNR and CDR2 FQNEAQ (reference sequence). CDR3 sequence (DNA): TGTGCCAGCAGCTCCCGACCCTCTGGAAACACCATATATTTT. This translates into CASSSRPSGNTIYF.

This chain uses TRBV7-6 with TRBJ2-3; D unresolved. Trimming left V 3 bases short and J 8 bases short, with 9 bases between. Germline V CDR1 and CDR2: SGHVS, FNYEAQ. The CDR3 totals 12 residues. CDR3 amino acids: CASSFGVGTQYF. In nucleotides, the CDR3 is TGTGCCAGCAGCTTTGGGGTTGGTACGCAGTATTTT. The entire variable domain, with the rest obtained from reference TRBV7-6 and TRBJ2-3, is as follows: GAGVSQSPRYKVTKRGQDVALRCDPISGHVSLYWYRQALGQGPEFLTYFNYEAQQDKSGLPNDRFSAERPEGSISTLTIQRTEQRDSAMYRCASSFGVGTQYFGPGTRLTVL.

The chain couples TRBV9 to TRBJ2-5; 9 positions agree with TRBD1. The germline V gene has CDR1 SGDLS and CDR2 YYNGEE. The trim removed 0 bases at V and 5 bases at J, leaving 14 bases unmatched. The CDR3 extends over 18 amino acids. The CDR3 DNA reads TGTGCCAGCAGCGTAGCCGGGACAGGGTGGGTAGGACAGGAGACCCAGTACTTC. It translates to CASSVAGTGWVGQETQYF.

The V call is TRBV7-9, the J call TRBJ1-4; 9 nucleotides line up with TRBD1. With V trimmed by 5 bases and J by 8 bases, 15 bases remained unmatched. CDR1 is SEHNR and CDR2 is FQNEAQ in the germline V gene (reference sequence). This CDR3 is built from 17 residues. CDR3 nucleotides: TGTGCCAGCAGCCAGACGAGATACGGGACAGGGCCCGAAAAACTGTTTTTT. Its translation: CASSQTRYGTGPEKLFF.

V gene TRBV10-1 combines with J gene TRBJ1-5; D gene unclear. The CDR3 spans 14 residues. V gave up 9 bases and J gave up 0 bases, with 12 bases separating them. Germline loops: CDR1 WNHNN, CDR2 SYGVQD (reference sequence). The CDR3 nucleotides are TGCGCCAGGGAGGACGGGAATAGCAATCAGCCCCAGCATTTT. Its protein product is CAREDGNSNQPQHF.

The rearrangement joins TRBV7-9 to TRBJ2-1, with TRBD1 matching over 10 bases. Germline CDR1 SEHNR, CDR2 FQNEAQ (reference sequence). The CDR3 length is 14 residues. V lost 6 bases and J lost 8; bases outside the gene matches: 7. The CDR3 DNA reads TGTGCCAGCAGGTGGGCGGACAGGGGGGATGAGCAGTTCTTC. Translating gives CASRWADRGDEQFF.

The V and J genes are TRBV6-5 and TRBJ2-5; 11 bases agree with TRBD2. The J segment lost 3 bases and the V segment lost 5 bases, leaving 2 bases of the junction unmatched. The germline CDR1 and CDR2 sequences are MNHEY and SVGAGI. CDR3 length equals 14 residues. The DNA of the CDR3 is TGTGCCAGCAGTGCGGGACTAGCGGAAGAGACCCAGTACTTC. It codes for CASSAGLAEETQYF.

The chain carries TRBV28 and TRBJ2-3; 13 positions agree with TRBD2. Germline V gives CDR1 MDHEN, CDR2 SYDVKM. The V gene end was trimmed by 4 bases and the J gene end by 4 bases; junction bases not matched to a gene: 11. This CDR3 region has 18 residues. DNA of the CDR3: TGTGCCAGCAGTTCCACAACAGGGACTAGCGGGATGGCAGATACGCAGTATTTT. It translates to CASSSTTGTSGMADTQYF.

This chain uses TRBV7-9 with TRBJ2-7; 10 bases are a match to TRBD1. The trim removed 5 bases at V and 3 bases at J, leaving 10 bases unmatched. The CDR3 is 16 residues long. CDR1 and CDR2 (germline): SEHNR, FQNEAQ (reference sequence). The CDR3 here is CASSQPGTGDFYEQYF. In nucleotides, the CDR3 is TGTGCCAGCAGCCAGCCCGGGACAGGGGACTTCTACGAGCAGTACTTC. Complete variable domain (other parts from reference TRBV7-9 and TRBJ2-7): DTGVSQNPRHKITKRGQNVTFRCDPISEHNRLYWYRQTLGQGPEFLTYFQNEAQLEKSRLLSDRFSAERPKGSFSTLEIQRTEQGDSAMYLCASSQPGTGDFYEQYFGPGTRLTVT.

The chain employs TRBV4-1 and TRBJ2-5; 16 bases agree with TRBD2. The CDR3 consists of 19 residues. CDR1 is MGHRA, CDR2 YSYEKL, per germline. The V gene end was trimmed by 3 bases and the J gene end by 5 bases; junction bases not matched to a gene: 12. CDR3: CASSHSPGLAGGWSETQYF. The CDR3 bases are TGCGCCAGCAGCCACTCCCCGGGACTAGCGGGAGGGTGGTCGGAGACCCAGTACTTC.

V and J are TRBV10-3 and TRBJ2-5; 7 nucleotides line up with TRBD1. V shed 6 bases, J shed 2 bases, and the junction held 3 bases outside the gene matches. There are 13 residues in the CDR3. Germline CDR1 ENHRY, CDR2 SYGVKD. In nucleotides, the CDR3 is TGTGCCATCAGGGACAGGAGTCAAGAGACCCAGTACTTC. As protein: CAIRDRSQETQYF.

J is TRBJ2-3 and V is TRBV14; D gene ambiguous. The germline gives CDR1 SGHDN, CDR2 FVKESK. There are 15 residues in the CDR3. V lost 1 base, J lost 2 bases, and 10 bases lay in between. DNA for the CDR3: TGTGCCAGCAGCCAAGTTGCCGGGTTCACAGATACGCAGTATTTT. Amino acid sequence: CASSQVAGFTDTQYF.

The CDR3 sequence: CASSTNLRGNEQFF. CDR3 in DNA: TGTGCCAGCAGTACAAATCTGCGTGGGAATGAGCAGTTCTTC. The V call is TRBV7-9, the J call TRBJ2-1; D unclear. The germline gives CDR1 SEHNR, CDR2 FQNEAQ (reference sequence). The ends were cut back, 6 bases at V and 7 bases at J, with 16 bases in the middle. The CDR3 sequence is 14 residues long.

The rearrangement joins TRBV11-2 to TRBJ2-3; TRBD2 aligns across 8 bases. The V gene's germline CDR1 is SGHAT and CDR2 FQNNGV. The CDR3 is 17 residues long. After removal of 0 bases from V and 1 base from J, the junction contained 6 bases not matched to a gene. CDR3 nucleotides: TGTGCCAGCAGCTTAGAGGGTTTGGGACTAGGCACAGATACGCAGTATTTT. Translating gives CASSLEGLGLGTDTQYF.

This chain links TRBV11-2 with TRBJ2-7; D may be TRBD2 (6 bases). Germline values: CDR1 SGHAT, CDR2 FQNNGV. V shed 2 bases and J shed 5 bases, with 13 bases lying between them. There are 14 residues in the CDR3. CDR3 sequence reads: CASSLPSVVNEQYF. The CDR3 DNA sequence: TGTGCCAGCAGCTTACCTAGCGTAGTCAACGAGCAGTACTTC.